This TCR beta chain was documented in a study of regulatory T cells in long-lasting Graves disease. Study-level findings and limits: Repertoires from persistent disease leaned toward TRBV28, TRBJ1-2 and TRBJ2-5.

Building the TCR beta libraries relied on iRepertoire HTBI primers, and CDR3 regions underwent Arm-PCR. MiXCR was run by TCRdb on the multiplex PCR reads, yielding one entry per CDR3 protein. The data show 530,000 or so distinct CDR3 sequences, about 13% seen once. CDR1 and CDR2 (germline): DFQATT, SNEGSKA (reference sequence). The length of the CDR3 is 13 residues. V lost 6 bases to trimming and J lost 2 bases; unmatched junction nucleotides: 7. The time point denotes: newly diagnosed GD, antithyroid drugs for less than 3 months. Generation of the TCR library employed RNA extracted from PBMCs. Peripheral blood, 7.5 to 9.5 milliliters per patient, was collected in EDTA tubes. Many counts were recorded for this clonotype. Antigen specificity is unknown. These data also featured in a second study, about T cells in Graves' hyperthyroidism and ophthalmopathy. That source adds: TCR CDR3 regions were first amplified by RT-PCR with HTBI primers.

The J gene is TRBJ2-7, the V gene TRBV20-1; 7 nucleotides match TRBD1. Sequenced here: peripheral blood mononuclear cells (PBMCs), sampled at new diagnosis, from a patient treated with antithyroid drugs. The receptor was derived from a man aged 25 to 40 with Graves disease. CDR3 sequence: CSAQDRETYEQYF. The CDR3 nucleotides read TGCAGTGCCCAAGACAGGGAGACCTACGAGCAGTACTTC.